The source of this T cell receptor beta chain is a study of shared clonotypes between healthy human individuals. Adult Caucasians living in Nashville, Tennessee made up all of the donors. Study conclusions and caveats: Between several donors, naive CD4 clonotypes were shared at a level of approximately 5%. What limited the represented genetic and exposure-history diversity was the small number of donors.

This clone was picked up a small number of times. Its specificity is not known. In the study's own analysis: ImmunoSEQ junction-only sequences lacked quality scores, so their filtering differed. Clones were sequenced by immunoSEQ multiplex PCR, and TCRdb holds only the in-frame ones, with some missing. Clone size and V and J calls were adopted from that table, with D and trimming inferred from the DNA. The sample records about 340,000 clones, 73% being singletons. V was clipped by 2 bases and J by 1 base, with 8 bases between them. This CDR3 is 13 amino acids long. Germline V lookup: CDR1 SQVTM, CDR2 ANQGSEA.

The sequence was obtained from a young man in good health. Sample: memory CD4+ T cells sorted from blood. Sample subset: CD45RA-negative fraction. The rearrangement uses TRBV29-1 and TRBJ2-5; unclear D gene. CDR3 sequence reads: CSVERAIQETQYF. The CDR3 bases are TGCAGCGTTGAACGGGCCATCCAAGAGACCCAGTACTTC.